A single sample gave rise to the 5 T cell receptor beta chains below, sequenced in a study of T cell changes during pregnancy in multiple sclerosis. The repertoire was sequenced with immunoSEQ multiplex PCR; TCRdb's copy has only in-frame clones and lacks some. The table records about 14,000 clones, about 83% of them present only once. The sample consisted of CD8+ T cells from peripheral blood mononuclear cells, taken after pregnancy. Source of these receptors: a female donor in good health, enrolled as a control in a pregnancy study.

The chain uses TRBV27 and TRBJ2-1; a weak D match, TRBD2 (7 bases). Trimming removed 3 bases at V and 8 bases at J, with 11 bases between. This CDR3 comprises 13 residues. Germline values: CDR1 MNHEY, CDR2 SMNVEV (reference sequence). CDR3 DNA: TGTGCCAGCAGTTTCGGGGGGCTGGATGAGCAGTTCTTC. This codes for CASSFGGLDEQFF.

Concerning this clone itself: Other DNA sequences of this sample code for an identical CDR3. The rearrangement uses TRBV12-5 and TRBJ1-1; D remains ambiguous. Trimming took off 4 bases at V and 1 base at J, with 10 bases between the two ends. CDR3 length: 14 residues. Germline values: CDR1 LGHNT, CDR2 FRNRAP. The CDR3 protein is CASGWSEGNTEAFF. The CDR3 nucleotides read TGTGCTAGTGGTTGGTCTGAGGGGAACACTGAAGCTTTCTTT.

This rearrangement joins TRBV7-9 to TRBJ1-1; 7 positions match TRBD1. Germline V gene sequence: CDR1 SEHNR, CDR2 FQNEAQ (reference sequence). The CDR3 runs 13 residues. Trimming cost V 5 bases and J 6 bases; bases outside gene matches: 6. CDR3 DNA: TGTGCCAGCAGCACCGGGACAGATCCTGAAGCTTTCTTT. This sequence encodes CASSTGTDPEAFF.

This chain links TRBV5-5 with TRBJ1-5; D is perhaps TRBD1 (6 bases). Per germline, CDR1 SGHKS and CDR2 YYEKEE (reference sequence). The ends were cut back, 2 bases at V and 0 bases at J, with 9 bases in the middle. The CDR3 has 15 amino acids. Here the CDR3 reads CASSLQGNSNQPQHF. The CDR3 DNA reads as TGTGCCAGCAGCTTACAGGGAAATAGCAATCAGCCCCAGCATTTT.

The chain has TRBV7-9 and TRBJ2-1; weak D call: TRBD1 (5 bases). Trimming removed 8 bases from V and 9 bases from J, with 11 bases in between. The CDR3 spans 11 residues. Germline values: CDR1 SEHNR, CDR2 FQNEAQ (reference sequence). The CDR3 region is CASSQGGEQFF. DNA of the CDR3: TGTGCCAGCTCGCAGGGTGGTGAGCAGTTCTTC.